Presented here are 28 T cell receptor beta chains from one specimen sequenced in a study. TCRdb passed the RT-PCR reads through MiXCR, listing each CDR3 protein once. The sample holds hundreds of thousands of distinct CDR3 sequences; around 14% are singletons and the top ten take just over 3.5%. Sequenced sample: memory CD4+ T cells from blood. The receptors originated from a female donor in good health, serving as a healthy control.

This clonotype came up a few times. CDR3 bases: TGTGCCTGGAGTGAGGTCAGAACTAACTATGGCTACACCTTC. This encodes CAWSEVRTNYGYTF. The chain carries TRBV30 and TRBJ1-2, with unresolved D. The CDR3 contains 14 residues. V was trimmed by 1 base and J by 0 bases, leaving 9 bases between them. Germline values: CDR1 GTSNPN, CDR2 SVGIG (reference sequence).

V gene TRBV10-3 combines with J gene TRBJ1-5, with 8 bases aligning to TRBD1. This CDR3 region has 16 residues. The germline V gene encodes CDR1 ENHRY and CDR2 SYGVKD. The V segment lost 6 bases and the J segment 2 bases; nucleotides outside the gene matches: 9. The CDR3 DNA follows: TGTGCCATCAGAGACCCTACAGGGGGAGGCAATCAGCCCCAGCATTTT. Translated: CAIRDPTGGGNQPQHF.

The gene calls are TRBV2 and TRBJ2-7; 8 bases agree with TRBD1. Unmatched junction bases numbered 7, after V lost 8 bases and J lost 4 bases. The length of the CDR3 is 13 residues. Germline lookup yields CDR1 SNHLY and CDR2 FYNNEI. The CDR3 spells CASDGNRGYEQYF. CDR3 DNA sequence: TGTGCCAGCGATGGGAACAGGGGGTACGAGCAGTACTTC.

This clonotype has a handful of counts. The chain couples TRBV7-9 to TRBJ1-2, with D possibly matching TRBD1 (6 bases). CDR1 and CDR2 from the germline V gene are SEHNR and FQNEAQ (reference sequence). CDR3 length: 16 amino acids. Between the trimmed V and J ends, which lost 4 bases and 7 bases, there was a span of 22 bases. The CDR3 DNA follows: TGTGCCAGCAGCTGGGACGGAGGGGGGGAAGGTTCTGGCTACACCTTC. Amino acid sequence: CASSWDGGGEGSGYTF.

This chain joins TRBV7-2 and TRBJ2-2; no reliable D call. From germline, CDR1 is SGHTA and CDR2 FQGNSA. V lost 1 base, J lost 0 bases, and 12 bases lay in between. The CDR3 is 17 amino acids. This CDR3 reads CASSLGGRVANTGELFF. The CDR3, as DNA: TGTGCCAGCAGCTTAGGGGGTCGGGTTGCGAACACCGGGGAGCTGTTTTTT.

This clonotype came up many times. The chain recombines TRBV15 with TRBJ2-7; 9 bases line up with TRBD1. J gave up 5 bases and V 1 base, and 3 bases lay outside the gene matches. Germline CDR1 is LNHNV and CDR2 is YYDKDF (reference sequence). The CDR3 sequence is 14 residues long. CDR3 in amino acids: CATSRGDREHEQYF. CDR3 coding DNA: TGTGCCACCAGCAGAGGGGACAGGGAACACGAGCAGTACTTC.

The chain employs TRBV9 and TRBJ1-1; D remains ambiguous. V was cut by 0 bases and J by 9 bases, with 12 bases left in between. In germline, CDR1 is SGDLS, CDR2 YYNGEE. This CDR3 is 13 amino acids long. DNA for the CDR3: TGTGCCAGCAGCGTAGTTATGGGTTCCAAAGCTTTCTTT. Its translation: CASSVVMGSKAFF.

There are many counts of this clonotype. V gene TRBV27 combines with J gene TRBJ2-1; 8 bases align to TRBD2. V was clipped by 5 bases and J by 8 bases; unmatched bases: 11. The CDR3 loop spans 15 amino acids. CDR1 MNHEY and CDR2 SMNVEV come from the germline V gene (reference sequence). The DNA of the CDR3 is TGTGCCAGCAGTCCCTGGGCGGGGGGTCAGGATGAGCAGTTCTTC. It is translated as CASSPWAGGQDEQFF.

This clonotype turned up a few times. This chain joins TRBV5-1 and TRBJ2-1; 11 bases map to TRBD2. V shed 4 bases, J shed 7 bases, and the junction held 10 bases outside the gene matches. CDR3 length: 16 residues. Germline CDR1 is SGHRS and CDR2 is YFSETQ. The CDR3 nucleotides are TGCGCCAGCAGCATCACTAGCGGGGGCCCGTGGAATGAGCAGTTCTTC. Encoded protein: CASSITSGGPWNEQFF.

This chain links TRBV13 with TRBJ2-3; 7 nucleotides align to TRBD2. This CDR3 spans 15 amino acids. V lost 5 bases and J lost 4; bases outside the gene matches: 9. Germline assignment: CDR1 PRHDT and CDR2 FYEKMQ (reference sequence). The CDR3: CASSLASGGADTQYF. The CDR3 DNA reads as TGTGCCAGCAGCCTCGCTAGCGGAGGGGCAGATACGCAGTATTTT.

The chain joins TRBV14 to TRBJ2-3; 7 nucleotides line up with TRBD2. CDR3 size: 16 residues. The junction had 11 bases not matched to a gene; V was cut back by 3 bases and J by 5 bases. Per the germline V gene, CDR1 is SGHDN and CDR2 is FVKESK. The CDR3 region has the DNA TGTGCCAGCAGCCAGAAACTAGCGCCCGAGGTAGATACGCAGTATTTT. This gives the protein CASSQKLAPEVDTQYF.

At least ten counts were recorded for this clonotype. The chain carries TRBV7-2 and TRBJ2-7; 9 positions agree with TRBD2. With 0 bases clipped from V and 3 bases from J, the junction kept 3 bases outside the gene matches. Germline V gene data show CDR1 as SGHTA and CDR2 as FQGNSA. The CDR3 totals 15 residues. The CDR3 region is CASSLARTSVYEQYF. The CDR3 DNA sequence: TGTGCCAGCAGCTTAGCGCGGACTAGCGTCTACGAGCAGTACTTC.

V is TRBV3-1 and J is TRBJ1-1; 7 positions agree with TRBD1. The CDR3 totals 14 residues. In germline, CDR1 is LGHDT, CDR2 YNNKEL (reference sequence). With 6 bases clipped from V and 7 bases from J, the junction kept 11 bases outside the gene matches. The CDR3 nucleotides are TGTGCCAGCAGAGAGGGACAGCGCAACCTTGAAGCTTTCTTT. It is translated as CASREGQRNLEAFF.

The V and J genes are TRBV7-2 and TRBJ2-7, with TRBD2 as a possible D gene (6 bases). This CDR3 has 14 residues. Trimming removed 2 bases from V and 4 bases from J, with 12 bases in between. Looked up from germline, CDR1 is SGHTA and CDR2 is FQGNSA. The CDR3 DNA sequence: TGTGCCAGCAGCTTAAGCAGTAGCGGTTACGAGCAGTACTTC. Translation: CASSLSSSGYEQYF.

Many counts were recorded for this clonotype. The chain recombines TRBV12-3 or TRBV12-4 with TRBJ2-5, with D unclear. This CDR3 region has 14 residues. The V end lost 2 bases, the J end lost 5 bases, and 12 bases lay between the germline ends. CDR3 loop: CASSLNLASETQYF. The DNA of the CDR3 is TGTGCCAGCAGTTTAAACCTCGCCTCGGAGACCCAGTACTTC.

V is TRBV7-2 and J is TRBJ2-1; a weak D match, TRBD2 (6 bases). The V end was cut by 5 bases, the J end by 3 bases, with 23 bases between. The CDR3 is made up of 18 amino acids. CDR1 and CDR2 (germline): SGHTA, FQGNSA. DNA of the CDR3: TGTGCCAGCAGCCCCCGGTTCGGGCGGGAAACTTTCTACAATGAGCAGTTCTTC. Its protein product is CASSPRFGRETFYNEQFF.

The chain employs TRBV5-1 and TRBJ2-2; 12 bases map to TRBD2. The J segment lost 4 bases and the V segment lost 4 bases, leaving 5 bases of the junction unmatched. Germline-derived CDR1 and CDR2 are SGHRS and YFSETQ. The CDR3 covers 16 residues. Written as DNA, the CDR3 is TGCGCCAGCAGCGAACTAGCGGGAGGAGGCACCGGGGAGCTGTTTTTT. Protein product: CASSELAGGGTGELFF.

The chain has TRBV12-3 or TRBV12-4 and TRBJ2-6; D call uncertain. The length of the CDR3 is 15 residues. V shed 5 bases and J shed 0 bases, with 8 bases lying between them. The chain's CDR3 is CASSPLRSGANVLTF. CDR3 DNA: TGTGCCAGCAGTCCCCTCCGCTCTGGGGCCAACGTCCTGACTTTC.

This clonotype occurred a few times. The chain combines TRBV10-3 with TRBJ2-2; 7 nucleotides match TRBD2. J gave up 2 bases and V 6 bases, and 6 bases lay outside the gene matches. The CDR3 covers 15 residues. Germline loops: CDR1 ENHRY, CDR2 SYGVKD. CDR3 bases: TGTGCCATCAGACGAGCGGGGATCAACACCGGGGAGCTGTTTTTT. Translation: CAIRRAGINTGELFF.

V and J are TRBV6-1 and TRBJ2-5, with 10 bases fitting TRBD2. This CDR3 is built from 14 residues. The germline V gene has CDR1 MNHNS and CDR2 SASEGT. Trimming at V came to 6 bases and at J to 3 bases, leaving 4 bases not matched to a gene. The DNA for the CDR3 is TGTGCCAGCAGAGCCGGACTAGCGGAAGAGACCCAGTACTTC. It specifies CASRAGLAEETQYF.

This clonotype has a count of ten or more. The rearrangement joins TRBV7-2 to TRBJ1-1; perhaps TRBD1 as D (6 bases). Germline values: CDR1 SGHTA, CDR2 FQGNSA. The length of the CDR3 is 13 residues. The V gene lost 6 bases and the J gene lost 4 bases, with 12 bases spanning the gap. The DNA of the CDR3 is TGTGCCAGCAGTTCCATACAGGGCACTGAAGCTTTCTTT. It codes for CASSSIQGTEAFF.

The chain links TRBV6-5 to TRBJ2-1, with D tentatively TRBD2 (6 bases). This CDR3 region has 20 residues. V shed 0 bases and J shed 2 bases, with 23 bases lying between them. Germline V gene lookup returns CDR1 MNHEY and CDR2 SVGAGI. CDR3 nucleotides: TGTGCCAGCAGTTACTCGATTTTATTAGCGGACGGAGCTACCTACAATGAGCAGTTCTTC. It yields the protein CASSYSILLADGATYNEQFF.

The DNA of the CDR3 is TGTGCCAGCAGTGAAGCGCTTCTCATAGGACGCTCCTACAATGAGCAGTTCTTC. This encodes CASSEALLIGRSYNEQFF. The chain has TRBV2 and TRBJ2-1; D gene ambiguous. The CDR3 runs 18 residues. V lost 0 bases and J 0 bases, leaving 15 bases between the germline ends. CDR1 and CDR2 (germline): SNHLY, FYNNEI.

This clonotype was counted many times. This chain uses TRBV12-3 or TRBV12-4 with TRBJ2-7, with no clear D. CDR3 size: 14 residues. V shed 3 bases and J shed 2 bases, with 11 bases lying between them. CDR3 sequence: CASSLRDGPYEQYF. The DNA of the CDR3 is TGTGCCAGCAGTTTGAGAGACGGACCCTACGAGCAGTACTTC.

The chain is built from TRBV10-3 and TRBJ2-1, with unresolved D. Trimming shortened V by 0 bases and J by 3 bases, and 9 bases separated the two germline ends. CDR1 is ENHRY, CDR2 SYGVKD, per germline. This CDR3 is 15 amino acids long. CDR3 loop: CAISESNSDYNEQFF. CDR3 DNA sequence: TGTGCCATCAGTGAGTCGAACAGCGACTACAATGAGCAGTTCTTC.

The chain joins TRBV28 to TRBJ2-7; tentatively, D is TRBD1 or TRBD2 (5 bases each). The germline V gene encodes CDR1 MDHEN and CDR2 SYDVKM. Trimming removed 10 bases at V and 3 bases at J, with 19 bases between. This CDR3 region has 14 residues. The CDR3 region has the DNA TGTGCCACAGGGACGTTTCGGAAGTACTACGAGCAGTACTTC. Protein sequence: CATGTFRKYYEQYF.

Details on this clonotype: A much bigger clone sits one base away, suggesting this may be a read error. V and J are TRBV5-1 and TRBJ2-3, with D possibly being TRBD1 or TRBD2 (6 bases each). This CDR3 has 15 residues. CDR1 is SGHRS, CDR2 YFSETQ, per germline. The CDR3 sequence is CACSLEGGRTDTQYF. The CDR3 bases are TGCGCCTGCAGCTTGGAAGGGGGGCGCACAGATACGCAGTATTTT.

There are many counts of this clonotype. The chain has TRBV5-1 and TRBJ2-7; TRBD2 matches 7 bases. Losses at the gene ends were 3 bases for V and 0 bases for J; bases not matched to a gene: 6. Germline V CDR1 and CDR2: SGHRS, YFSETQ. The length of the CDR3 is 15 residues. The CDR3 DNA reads TGCGCCAGCAGCTCCGGGACTACCTTCTCCTACGAGCAGTACTTC. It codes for CASSSGTTFSYEQYF.